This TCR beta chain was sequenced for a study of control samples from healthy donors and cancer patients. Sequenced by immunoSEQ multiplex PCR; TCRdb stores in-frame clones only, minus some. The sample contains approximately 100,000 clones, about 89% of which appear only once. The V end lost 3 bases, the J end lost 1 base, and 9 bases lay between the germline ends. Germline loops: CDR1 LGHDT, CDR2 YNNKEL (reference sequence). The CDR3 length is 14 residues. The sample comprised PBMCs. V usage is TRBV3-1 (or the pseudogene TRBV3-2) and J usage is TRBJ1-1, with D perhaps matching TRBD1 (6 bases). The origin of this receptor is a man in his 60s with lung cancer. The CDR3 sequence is CASSHLDRNTEAFF. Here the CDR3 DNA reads TGTGCCAGCAGCCATCTGGACAGGAACACTGAAGCTTTCTTT.